Listed below are T cell receptor beta chains from one sample, sequenced in a study of siplizumab effects on memory and regulatory T cells. Clones were read by immunoSEQ multiplex PCR, and TCRdb kept only the in-frame ones, dropping some. The table lists tens of thousands of clones, just over 95% of them singletons, with roughly 0.1% in the top ten. Specimen: naive CD8+ T cells sorted from blood. The receptors come from a human donor in good health. The CDR3 runs from the conserved cysteine through the conserved F or W. Each record gives: CDR3 length, D gene, V gene, clone size, J gene, CDR3 DNA, CDR3 protein. A D gene is named only where the DNA matches it firmly. Clone sizes are given selectively: once, few, many, or a class where the clone is expanded.

15,.,TRBV9,.,TRBJ2-7,TGTGCCAGCAGCGTAGGTGGGGGGGCCTATTACGAGCAGTACTTC,CASSVGGGAYYEQYF
13,.,TRBV7-9,.,TRBJ2-1,TGTGCCAGCAGCTTAGCGGGGGGCAGGGAGCAGTTCTTC,CASSLAGGREQFF
15,.,TRBV4-3,.,TRBJ2-6,TGCGCCAGCACGGCCACTAGCTCTGGGGCCAACGTCCTGACTTTC,CASTATSSGANVLTF
15,TRBD2,TRBV9,.,TRBJ2-2,TGTGCCAGTTCTATGACTAGCGGGGTGGTCGGGGAGCTGTTTTTT,CASSMTSGVVGELFF
12,.,TRBV28,.,TRBJ2-1,TGTGCCAGCAGCCGCGACAGCAATGAGCAGTTCTTC,CASSRDSNEQFF
14,TRBD1,TRBV6-5,.,TRBJ2-7,TGTGCCAGCACTCGAGGGACAGGGCCCTACGAGCAGTACTTC,CASTRGTGPYEQYF
14,.,TRBV6-9,.,TRBJ1-6,TGTGCCAGCAGTTATGCGTGTGGAAATTCACCCCTCCACTTT,CASSYACGNSPLHF
12,.,TRBV19,once,TRBJ1-5,TGTGCCAGTAGTATCAGCATCCAGCCCCAGCATTTT,CASSISIQPQHF
13,.,TRBV27,.,TRBJ1-1,TGTGCCAGCAGGGAAGTCAGGGGCACTGAAGCTTTCTTT,CASREVRGTEAFF
12,.,TRBV5-6,.,TRBJ1-6,TGTGCCAGCAGCCTAGACGAGGGGCCCCTCCACTTT,CASSLDEGPLHF
14,TRBD1,TRBV7-9,.,TRBJ2-7,TGTGCCAGCAGGGCCCCGGACAGGGTAACCGAGCAGTACTTC,CASRAPDRVTEQYF
15,TRBD1,TRBV4-3,.,TRBJ1-1,TGCGCCAGCAGCCCTGACAGGGGGCCCGACACTGAAGCTTTCTTT,CASSPDRGPDTEAFF
16,TRBD1,TRBV28,.,TRBJ1-1,TGTGCCAGCAGCCCATGGGCAGGGGGCATCTTCACTGAAGCTTTCTTT,CASSPWAGGIFTEAFF
15,.,TRBV27,.,TRBJ1-6,TGTGCCAGCAGAAATACAGGGTTCAGTAATTCACCCCTCCACTTT,CASRNTGFSNSPLHF
15,TRBD1,TRBV5-6,.,TRBJ1-5,TGTGCCAGCAGCATAGGACAGGGGGCCGGTCAGCCCCAGCATTTT,CASSIGQGAGQPQHF
15,.,TRBV5-4,once,TRBJ2-5,TGTGCCAGCAGCTTTACAGGGCGTGTGGAAGAGACCCAGTACTTC,CASSFTGRVEETQYF
19,.,TRBV2,.,TRBJ2-6,TGTGCCATCTTGCCCCAGCAAGGAATCCTTAACTCTGGGGCCAACGTCCTGACTTTC,CAILPQQGILNSGANVLTF
14,.,TRBV4-3,.,TRBJ2-7,TGCGCCAGCAGCCAGGCGACGATCGGGACCGAGCAGTACTTC,CASSQATIGTEQYF